These 16 T cell receptor beta chains were all obtained from the same sample, sequenced in a study of long-term antiretroviral therapy in people with HIV. Researchers ran immunoSEQ v3.0 at survey level. Assay: immunoSEQ multiplex PCR; the TCRdb copy retains only in-frame clones and omits some. Here the sample spans some 13,000 clones, 65% to 85% being singletons. The sequencing used unsorted PBMCs, collected 1.3 years after starting antiretroviral therapy. The receptors originated from a woman between 18 and 30 years old with HIV.

This clone was found once. This chain joins TRBV10-3 and TRBJ2-1, with D possibly called TRBD1 or TRBD2 (6 bases each). The CDR3 extends over 14 amino acids. Germline CDR1 reads ENHRY; CDR2 reads SYGVKD. The germline V and J ends were trimmed by 4 bases and 3 bases, with 10 bases remaining between them. CDR3 residues: CAISARGDYNEQFF. In nucleotides, the CDR3 is TGTGCCATCAGTGCAAGGGGGGACTACAATGAGCAGTTCTTC.

The chain joins TRBV5-4 to TRBJ2-7; the D gene is possibly TRBD1 (5 bases). The germline CDR1 and CDR2 sequences are SGHNT and YYREEE (reference sequence). The germline V and J ends were trimmed by 2 bases and 2 bases, with 17 bases remaining between them. The CDR3 length is 16 residues. The CDR3 nucleotides read TGTGCCAGCAGCTTAGAAAATTCTCCAGGGCCCTACGAGCAGTACTTC. Translating it yields CASSLENSPGPYEQYF.

This clone was seen once. This rearrangement joins TRBV11-2 to TRBJ2-1; D perhaps matches TRBD2 (5 bases). Trimming cost V 4 bases and J 4 bases, with 17 bases left between them. The germline gives CDR1 SGHAT, CDR2 FQNNGV. The CDR3 totals 16 residues. The CDR3 nucleotides are TGTGCCAGCAGCTCCCGCCCTAGCACGGGTTACAATGAGCAGTTCTTC. It codes for CASSSRPSTGYNEQFF.

A few counts support this clone. The chain is built from TRBV14 and TRBJ2-1, with 11 positions matching TRBD2. CDR3 size: 16 residues. V lost 4 bases and J lost 3; bases outside the gene matches: 5. The germline CDR1 and CDR2 sequences are SGHDN and FVKESK. The DNA for the CDR3 is TGTGCCAGCAGCCTGAATCTAGCGGGAGGCTACAATGAGCAGTTCTTC. Protein product: CASSLNLAGGYNEQFF.

This sequence joins TRBV28 and TRBJ1-3; D is ambiguous. V shed 5 bases and J shed 0 bases, with 8 bases lying between them. This CDR3 has 14 residues. The germline V gene has CDR1 MDHEN and CDR2 SYDVKM. The DNA for the CDR3 is TGTGCCAGCAGTACACTGAGCTCTGGAAACACCATATATTTT. Translation gives CASSTLSSGNTIYF. Full variable domain (remainder filled in from reference TRBV28 and TRBJ1-3): DVKVTQSSRYLVKRTGEKVFLECVQDMDHENMFWYRQDPGLGLRLIYFSYDVKMKEKGDIPEGYSVSREKKERFSLILESASTNQTSMYLCASSTLSSGNTIYFGEGSWLTVV.

V usage is TRBV2 and J usage is TRBJ1-2, with a possible D match to TRBD1 (6 bases). The germline CDR1 and CDR2 sequences are SNHLY and FYNNEI. The CDR3 covers 15 residues. With 6 bases removed from V and 8 bases from J, the gap between germline ends came to 22 bases. CDR3 DNA: TGTGCCAGCAGGGGCCTTCATCAGGGGCGCGGAGGCTACACCTTC. As protein: CASRGLHQGRGGYTF.

The chain uses TRBV6-4 and TRBJ2-3, with 8 bases lining up with TRBD2. Germline assignment: CDR1 MRHNA and CDR2 SNTAGT. There are 15 residues in the CDR3. The V segment lost 2 bases and the J segment 1 base; nucleotides outside the gene matches: 2. This CDR3 reads CASSDAGGGTDTQYF. The CDR3 DNA sequence: TGTGCCAGCAGTGACGCCGGGGGGGGCACAGATACGCAGTATTTT.

CDR3: CASSMAISSYEQYF. CDR3 nucleotide sequence: TGTGCCAGTAGTATGGCGATTTCCTCCTACGAGCAGTACTTC. The J gene is TRBJ2-7, the V gene TRBV19; unclear D gene. V shed 3 bases and J shed 0 bases, with 9 bases lying between them. The V gene's germline CDR1 is LNHDA and CDR2 SQIVND (reference sequence). The CDR3 is made up of 14 amino acids.

By sample fraction, this clone is medium-sized. This chain uses TRBV27 with TRBJ2-7, with 9 positions matching TRBD1. Trimming at V came to 4 bases and at J to 2 bases, leaving 9 bases not matched to a gene. This CDR3 has 16 residues. The germline gives CDR1 MNHEY, CDR2 SMNVEV (reference sequence). CDR3 coding DNA: TGTGCCAGCAGTTACAGGGGGCGCGAGGGCCCCTACGAGCAGTACTTC. Protein: CASSYRGREGPYEQYF.

This chain connects TRBV10-2 to TRBJ1-1, with D tentatively TRBD1 (5 bases). The ends were cut back, 6 bases at V and 1 base at J, with 12 bases in the middle. The V gene's germline CDR1 is WSHSY and CDR2 SAAADI. The CDR3 contains 14 residues. CDR3 region: CASRLRQGNTEAFF. In DNA form, the CDR3 reads TGCGCCAGCAGATTACGGCAGGGGAACACTGAAGCTTTCTTT.

The table lists this clone with a few counts. The rearrangement uses TRBV25-1 and TRBJ1-6, with D possibly being TRBD1 (5 bases). Germline loops: CDR1 MGHDK, CDR2 SYGVNS. Deletions cut 5 bases from V and 8 bases from J, with 10 bases between. CDR3 length: 13 residues. For the CDR3, the DNA is TGTGCCAGCAGTAGACAGCCAGATTCACCCCTCCACTTT. This translates into CASSRQPDSPLHF.

V and J are TRBV5-8 and TRBJ1-2; 7 positions agree with TRBD1. CDR3 length: 16 residues. The V segment lost 4 bases and the J segment 3 bases; nucleotides outside the gene matches: 12. Germline loops: CDR1 SGHTS, CDR2 YDEGEE. Written as DNA, the CDR3 is TGTGCCAGCAGCACCGGACCGACAGGGATTCACTATGGCTACACCTTC. It encodes CASSTGPTGIHYGYTF.

The chain is built from TRBV7-3 and TRBJ1-2, with a weak D call TRBD1 (6 bases). CDR1 and CDR2 (germline): SGHTA, FQGTGA. CDR3 length equals 13 residues. Trimming stripped 3 bases from V and 8 bases from J, with 13 bases between. CDR3 amino acids: CASSLVGAKGYTF. The CDR3 nucleotides are TGTGCCAGCAGCTTGGTGGGGGCGAAAGGCTACACCTTC. The complete variable domain, with remaining parts taken from reference TRBV7-3 and TRBJ1-2, reads GAGVSQTPSNKVTEKGKYVELRCDPISGHTALYWYRQSLGQGPEFLIYFQGTGAADDSGLPNDRFFAVRPEGSVSTLKIQRTERGDSAVYLCASSLVGAKGYTFGSGTRLTVV.

V is TRBV6-6 and J is TRBJ2-5, with 10 bases identical to TRBD2. CDR1 and CDR2 (germline): MNHNY, SVGAGI (reference sequence). The CDR3 runs 16 residues. V was pared by 4 bases and J by 4 bases, with 9 bases of the junction left unmatched. As DNA, the CDR3 is TGTGCCAGCAGTTCTAGGACTAGCGGCCGTCGAGAGACCCAGTACTTC. Protein: CASSSRTSGRRETQYF.

The J gene is TRBJ2-6, the V gene TRBV27; possibly TRBD1 for D (5 bases). CDR3 length equals 17 residues. Trimming stripped 8 bases from V and 4 bases from J, with 21 bases between. Germline CDR1 reads MNHEY; CDR2 reads SMNVEV (reference sequence). The CDR3 DNA follows: TGTGCCAGCCGGCCCGCAGGGCAGGTATTAGGGGCCAACGTCCTGACTTTC. This translates into CASRPAGQVLGANVLTF.

This chain links TRBV10-3 with TRBJ1-5, with D possibly being TRBD1 (6 bases). Germline-derived CDR1 and CDR2 are ENHRY and SYGVKD. The CDR3 is made up of 17 amino acids. The germline V and J ends were trimmed by 0 bases and 4 bases, with 16 bases remaining between them. The DNA for the CDR3 is TGTGCCATCAGTGAGTCATTCTCGGAGACAGGAAATCAGCCCCAGCATTTT. Encoded protein: CAISESFSETGNQPQHF.